The present entry profiles one T cell receptor beta chain with its context. Under the authors' procedure: Amplification from reference gene primers served as the basis for estimated nucleated cell counts. The repertoire was sequenced with immunoSEQ multiplex PCR; TCRdb's copy has only in-frame clones and lacks some. The DNA was the basis for D and trimming; V, J and clone size are from that table. The repertoire consists of around 140,000 clones, with about nine tenths occurring once and the leading ten covering 2% to 2.5%. The sample originates from a study of blood T cell repertoires in COVID-19. As for the study in general: The samples span acute and convalescent COVID-19 from the United States, Italy and Spain. Sources were T cells, B-cell-depleted T cells, or PBMCs; the material itself was cDNA or gDNA.

Germline V lookup: CDR1 MDHEN, CDR2 SYDVKM. The CDR3 spans 14 residues. V gave up 1 base and J gave up 1 base, with 7 bases separating them. The J gene is TRBJ1-2, the V gene TRBV28; D uncertain. This sequence was found in a man aged 50 to 60 with active COVID-19. The specimen was peripheral blood. The CDR3 is CASSLSDFNYGYTF. The CDR3 DNA is TGTGCCAGCAGTTTATCGGACTTTAACTATGGCTACACCTTC.